The source of this TCR beta chain is a study of cytomegalovirus exposure and HLA in healthy donors. In the study overall: One earlier analysis, a look at 200 million or so T cells, found some 100 million unique TCR beta sequences.

Study results and limitations: Through in vitro validation, three CMV-associated chains were shown to be specific for CMV antigens. Cytomegalovirus association was listed for 150 to 200 TCR beta chains. It was taken for granted in presence/absence analyses that sequencing depth across donors was roughly uniform.

About this clone: The target antigen is unknown.

The CDR3 has 19 residues. V trimming: 1 base; J trimming: 0 bases; junction bases outside the gene matches: 6. The study ran its PCR with 60 Vbeta and 13 Jbeta primers. The table came from immunoSEQ multiplex PCR; TCRdb's copy has only in-frame clones and leaves some out. The table has 150,000 to 200,000 clones, approximately 85% seen once. The receptor was isolated from a man younger than 35 in good health and CMV-seropositive. Sequenced: PBMCs. The gene calls are TRBV23-1 and TRBJ1-6; 10 nucleotides align to TRBD1. TRBV23-1 is known as an ORF, though its function is uncertain. The CDR3 reads CASSQLRGQGISYNSPLHF. The CDR3 region has the DNA TGCGCCAGCAGTCAATTGCGGGGACAGGGGATCTCCTATAATTCACCCCTCCACTTT.